The source of this T cell receptor (beta chain) is a study of cytomegalovirus exposure and HLA in healthy donors. Study-wide results and caveats: Overall, about 160 TCR beta chains were annotated as cytomegalovirus-associated. Several of the most significant clusters appeared, in a later analysis, to be linked to common viral pathogens.

The study ran its PCR with 60 Vbeta and 13 Jbeta primers. Data came from immunoSEQ multiplex PCR; TCRdb stores just in-frame clones and leaves some out. The table has fewer than 150,000 clones, 82% seen once. The germline CDR1 and CDR2 sequences are GTSNPN and SVGIG (reference sequence). With 0 bases clipped from V and 3 bases from J, the junction kept 10 bases outside the gene matches. CDR3 length: 16 amino acids. A few counts support this clone. Its antigen remains unknown. The rearrangement joins TRBV30 to TRBJ2-7; TRBD1 matches at 8 bases. Sequenced material: PBMCs. This TCR was sampled from a male donor in good health and CMV-seronegative. The DNA of the CDR3 is TGTGCCTGGAGTGTATGGGTCGGGACAGGCTTCTACGAGCAGTACTTC. Its translation is CAWSVWVGTGFYEQYF.